Following are 25 T cell receptor beta chains from one sample sequenced in a study of T cell responses to AZD1222 COVID-19 vaccine. The data were produced by immunoSEQ multiplex PCR, yet TCRdb's version contains in-frame clones alone and is incomplete. The sample gives more than 110,000 clones, under 95% of which show up once; 2.5% to 3.5% is in the top ten. The specimen was peripheral blood, collected on day 0 of AZD1222 vaccination. The source is an adult in good health.

The chain has TRBV5-1 and TRBJ2-7, with 7 bases matching TRBD1. This CDR3 has 14 residues. Germline CDR1 reads SGHRS; CDR2 reads YFSETQ. The trim removed 8 bases at V and 3 bases at J, leaving 11 bases unmatched. CDR3 DNA sequence: TGCGCCAGTTCCTCCGGGACAGTTATCTACGAGCAGTACTTC. This sequence encodes CASSSGTVIYEQYF.

The chain has TRBV2 and TRBJ1-5; D not resolved. The CDR3 contains 17 residues. The V gene's germline CDR1 is SNHLY and CDR2 FYNNEI. Trimming left V 5 bases short and J 1 base short, with 18 bases between. In DNA form, the CDR3 reads TGTGCCAGCAGTATAGAAAGGGAGTTCGTGAGCAATCAGCCCCAGCATTTT. As protein: CASSIEREFVSNQPQHF.

J is TRBJ1-1 and V is TRBV28, with D possibly matching TRBD1 (5 bases). Germline values: CDR1 MDHEN, CDR2 SYDVKM. The length of the CDR3 is 12 residues. V dropped 7 bases and J dropped 7 bases, with 13 bases sitting between them. The CDR3 DNA reads TGTGCCAGCAAGGAAGGGGTTGGTGAAGCTTTCTTT. Its translation is CASKEGVGEAFF.

This chain links TRBV30 with TRBJ2-3; D call uncertain. The CDR3 spans 13 residues. CDR1 and CDR2 (germline): GTSNPN, SVGIG (reference sequence). Trimming shortened V by 8 bases and J by 6 bases, and 18 bases separated the two germline ends. The CDR3 nucleotides are TGTGCCGCCGCTGGCGGCCCTTGGGATACGCAGTATTTT. Residues: CAAAGGPWDTQYF.

The chain employs TRBV10-2 and TRBJ2-1, with D perhaps matching TRBD1 (6 bases). Trimming removed 1 base at V and 7 bases at J, with 11 bases between. Germline lookup yields CDR1 WSHSY and CDR2 SAAADI. The CDR3 length is 14 residues. This CDR3 is CASSELDSPNEQFF. The CDR3 nucleotides are TGCGCCAGCAGTGAGTTGGACAGCCCTAATGAGCAGTTCTTC.

The table lists this clone with a count of one. V and J are TRBV5-1 and TRBJ2-7; D possibly corresponds to TRBD1 (6 bases). With 7 bases removed from V and 6 bases from J, the gap between germline ends came to 11 bases. Germline loops: CDR1 SGHRS, CDR2 YFSETQ. CDR3 length: 11 residues. The CDR3 DNA reads as TGCGCCAGCGAAGGGGGTTCCGAGCAGTACTTC. It specifies CASEGGSEQYF.

The rearrangement joins TRBV12-3 or TRBV12-4 to TRBJ1-1; D not resolved. Deletions cut 3 bases from V and 1 base from J, with 6 bases between. This CDR3 has 13 amino acids. In DNA form, the CDR3 reads TGTGCCAGCAGTTTGAACCCGAACACTGAAGCTTTCTTT. Its translation: CASSLNPNTEAFF.

This clone occurred a few times. For the CDR3, the DNA is TGTGCCAGCAGCCCTGACACTAACCTTAACTATGGCTACACCTTC. It yields the protein CASSPDTNLNYGYTF. The chain recombines TRBV5-4 with TRBJ1-2; D remains ambiguous. V lost 4 bases and J 1 base, leaving 14 bases between the germline ends. CDR1 is SGHNT and CDR2 is YYREEE in the germline V gene (reference sequence). This CDR3 has 15 amino acids.

The CDR3 is CASSFSFGTLHF. CDR3 coding DNA: TGTGCCAGCAGCTTCTCCTTTGGCACCCTCCACTTT. The chain links TRBV5-6 to TRBJ1-6; D is uncertain. This CDR3 comprises 12 residues. V was pared by 2 bases and J by 14 bases, with 11 bases between. CDR1 SGHDT and CDR2 YYEEEE come from the germline V gene.

This chain uses TRBV7-9 with TRBJ1-4; 11 nucleotides match TRBD1. With V trimmed by 5 bases and J by 7 bases, 6 bases remained unmatched. The CDR3 has 15 residues. Per the germline V gene, CDR1 is SEHNR and CDR2 is FQNEAQ (reference sequence). CDR3 DNA: TGTGCCAGCAGCCCATGGGACAGGGGGGCTGAAAAACTGTTTTTT. Translating it yields CASSPWDRGAEKLFF.

The V gene is TRBV11-2, the J gene TRBJ1-2; D is ambiguous. V lost 4 bases and J 0 bases, leaving 6 bases between the germline ends. CDR3 length: 13 amino acids. Germline CDR1 is SGHAT and CDR2 is FQNNGV. CDR3 coding DNA: TGTGCCAGCAGCTCCGGTCCTAACTATGGCTACACCTTC. Translated, it gives CASSSGPNYGYTF.

V and J are TRBV5-1 and TRBJ1-6; D may be TRBD1 (6 bases). V dropped 4 bases and J dropped 7 bases, with 18 bases sitting between them. Germline lookup yields CDR1 SGHRS and CDR2 YFSETQ. The length of the CDR3 is 16 residues. The CDR3 region is CASSPAGASLNSPLHF. Here the CDR3 DNA reads TGCGCCAGCAGCCCGGCGGGGGCTTCCCTGAATTCACCCCTCCACTTT.

CDR3 protein: CASSLARSSTDTQYF. The CDR3 coding sequence is TGCGCCAGCAGCTTGGCACGGTCTAGCACAGATACGCAGTATTTT. This sequence joins TRBV5-1 and TRBJ2-3; no clear D gene. This CDR3 region has 15 residues. The germline CDR1 and CDR2 sequences are SGHRS and YFSETQ. The V end lost 0 bases, the J end lost 0 bases, and 8 bases lay between the germline ends. Full variable domain (rest looked up from reference TRBV5-1 and TRBJ2-3): KAGVTQTPRYLIKTRGQQVTLSCSPISGHRSVSWYQQTPGQGLQFLFEYFSETQRNKGNFPGRFSGRQFSNSRSEMNVSTLELGDSALYLCASSLARSSTDTQYFGPGTRLTVL.

The CDR3 protein is CASSLGLTGELFF. In DNA, the CDR3 is TGTGCCAGCTCACTGGGACTGACCGGGGAGCTGTTTTTT. This chain uses TRBV18 with TRBJ2-2; maybe TRBD2 (6 bases). CDR3 length: 13 amino acids. Looked up from germline, CDR1 is KGHSH and CDR2 is LQKENI. Trimming pared 4 bases from V and 5 bases from J, leaving 8 bases between.

The chain employs TRBV11-2 and TRBJ1-2; maybe TRBD1 (6 bases). Germline V CDR1 and CDR2: SGHAT, FQNNGV. Trimming pared 3 bases from V and 9 bases from J, leaving 29 bases between. CDR3 size: 18 residues. CDR3 bases: TGTGCCAGCAGCTTTCCGAGGGGGTCCGCTAGATTAGTAAACCGCTACACCTTC. Protein: CASSFPRGSARLVNRYTF.

In its sample, this clone was seen a few times. The J gene is TRBJ2-7, the V gene TRBV7-6; the D gene is possibly TRBD2 (5 bases). V was shortened by 1 base and J by 3 bases, with 7 bases between the two germline ends. CDR1 SGHVS and CDR2 FNYEAQ come from the germline V gene. CDR3 length equals 13 residues. CDR3 amino acids: CASSLGTFYEQYF. Here the CDR3 DNA reads TGTGCCAGCAGCTTAGGGACTTTCTACGAGCAGTACTTC.

The gene calls are TRBV7-3 and TRBJ2-2, with TRBD2 matching 7 bases. Germline CDR1 is SGHTA and CDR2 is FQGTGA. Germline trimming cut 3 bases from V and 3 bases from J; bases unmatched to any gene: 13. The CDR3 is made up of 18 amino acids. CDR3: CASSLGFQESGDTGELFF. Here the CDR3 DNA reads TGTGCCAGCAGCTTGGGTTTTCAGGAGAGCGGGGACACCGGGGAGCTGTTTTTT.

This chain links TRBV11-2 with TRBJ1-3; D not resolved. The CDR3 sequence is 15 residues long. Germline lookup yields CDR1 SGHAT and CDR2 FQNNGV. The V end was cut by 2 bases, the J end by 0 bases, with 8 bases between. DNA for the CDR3: TGTGCCAGCAGCTTACTACTGAGCTCTGGAAACACCATATATTTT. It specifies CASSLLLSSGNTIYF.

V is TRBV14 and J is TRBJ1-4; D ambiguous. Germline V gives CDR1 SGHDN, CDR2 FVKESK. Trimming cost V 0 bases and J 11 bases, with 7 bases left between them. This CDR3 spans 12 amino acids. This CDR3 is CASSQDGEKLFF. DNA of the CDR3: TGTGCCAGCAGCCAAGATGGGGAGAAACTGTTTTTT.

The chain carries TRBV9 and TRBJ2-2, with TRBD2 matching 7 bases. CDR3 size: 17 residues. Per germline, CDR1 SGDLS and CDR2 YYNGEE. J gave up 5 bases and V 0 bases, and 10 bases lay outside the gene matches. CDR3 sequence: CASSVGGAGVRTGELFF. As DNA, the CDR3 is TGTGCCAGCAGCGTAGGTGGGGCGGGAGTACGGACCGGGGAGCTGTTTTTT.

This clone appeared a single time. The J gene is TRBJ1-3, the V gene TRBV28; 7 bases are a match to TRBD1. Germline V gene lookup returns CDR1 MDHEN and CDR2 SYDVKM. J gave up 5 bases and V 4 bases, and 17 bases lay outside the gene matches. The CDR3 covers 18 residues. The CDR3 region is CASSSTASRQGERNTIYF. The CDR3, as DNA: TGTGCCAGCAGTTCCACAGCCTCACGACAGGGAGAAAGAAACACCATATATTTT.

The rearrangement links TRBV4-3 to TRBJ1-1; D remains ambiguous. V lost 4 bases, J lost 3 bases, and 9 bases lay in between. Per germline, CDR1 LGHNA and CDR2 YSLEER. The CDR3 sequence is 13 residues long. The CDR3 loop is CASSRITDTEAFF. In DNA form, the CDR3 reads TGCGCCAGCAGCCGGATAACGGACACTGAAGCTTTCTTT.

The rearrangement joins TRBV28 to TRBJ2-7; D is uncertain. The CDR3 contains 12 residues. Trimming shortened V by 5 bases and J by 5 bases, and 10 bases separated the two germline ends. Germline loops: CDR1 MDHEN, CDR2 SYDVKM. This CDR3 is CASSRRFDEQYF. CDR3 coding DNA: TGTGCCAGCAGTCGGCGGTTCGACGAGCAGTACTTC.

The chain combines TRBV5-7 with TRBJ2-7; D gene ambiguous. TRBV5-7 is an ORF, and what it does is uncertain. Trimming stripped 2 bases from V and 1 base from J, with 10 bases between. The CDR3 runs to 14 residues. The CDR3 DNA sequence: TGTGCCAGCAGCTTAATTTCACTTTCCTACGAGCAGTACTTC. This encodes CASSLISLSYEQYF.

This chain joins TRBV3-1 (or the pseudogene TRBV3-2) and TRBJ1-5; no clear D gene. The CDR3 totals 13 residues. The V gene lost 0 bases and the J gene lost 5 bases, with 5 bases spanning the gap. Germline assignment: CDR1 LGHDT and CDR2 YNNKEL (reference sequence). CDR3 bases: TGTGCCAGCAGCCAAGATAGGGATCAGCCCCAGCATTTT. This translates into CASSQDRDQPQHF.